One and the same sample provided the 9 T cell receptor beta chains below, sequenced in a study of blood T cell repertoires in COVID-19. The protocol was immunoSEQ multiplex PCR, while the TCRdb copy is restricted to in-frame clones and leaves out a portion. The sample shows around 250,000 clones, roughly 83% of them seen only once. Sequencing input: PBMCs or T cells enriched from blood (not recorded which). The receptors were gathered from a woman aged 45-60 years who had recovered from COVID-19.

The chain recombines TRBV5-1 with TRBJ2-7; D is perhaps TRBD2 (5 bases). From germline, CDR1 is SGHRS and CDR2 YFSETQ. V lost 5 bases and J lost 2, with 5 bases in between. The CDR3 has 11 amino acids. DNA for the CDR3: TGCGCCAGCAGGGAGGCCTACGAGCAGTACTTC. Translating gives CASREAYEQYF.

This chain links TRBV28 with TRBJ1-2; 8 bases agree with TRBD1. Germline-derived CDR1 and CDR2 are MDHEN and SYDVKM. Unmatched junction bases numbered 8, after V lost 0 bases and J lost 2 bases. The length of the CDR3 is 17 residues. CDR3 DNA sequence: TGTGCCAGCAGTTTATGGTCGGGACAGGCCATCAACTATGGCTACACCTTC. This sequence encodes CASSLWSGQAINYGYTF.

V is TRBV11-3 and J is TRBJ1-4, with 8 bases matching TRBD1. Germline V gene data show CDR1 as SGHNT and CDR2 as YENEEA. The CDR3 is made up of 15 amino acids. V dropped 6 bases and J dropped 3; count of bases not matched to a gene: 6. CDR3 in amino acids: CASRPGQGANEKLFF. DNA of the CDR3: TGTGCCAGCAGACCTGGACAGGGAGCTAATGAAAAACTGTTTTTT.

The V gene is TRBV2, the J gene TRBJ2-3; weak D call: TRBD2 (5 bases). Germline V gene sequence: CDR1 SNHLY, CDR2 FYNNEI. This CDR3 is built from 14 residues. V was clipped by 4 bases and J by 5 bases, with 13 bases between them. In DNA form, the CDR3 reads TGTGCCAGCAGTGGTAGCGAGACCCTAGATACGCAGTATTTT. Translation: CASSGSETLDTQYF.

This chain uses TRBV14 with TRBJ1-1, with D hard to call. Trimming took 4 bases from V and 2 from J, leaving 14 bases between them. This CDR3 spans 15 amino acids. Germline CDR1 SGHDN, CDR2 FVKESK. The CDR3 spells CASSLKLKENTEAFF. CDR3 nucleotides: TGTGCCAGCAGCCTAAAACTTAAAGAAAACACTGAAGCTTTCTTT.

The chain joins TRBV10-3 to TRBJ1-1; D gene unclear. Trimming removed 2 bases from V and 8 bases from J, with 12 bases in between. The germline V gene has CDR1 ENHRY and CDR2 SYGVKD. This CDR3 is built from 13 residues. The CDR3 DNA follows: TGTGCCATCAGTGAGAGGGCCGCGGGAGAAGCTTTCTTT. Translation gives CAISERAAGEAFF.

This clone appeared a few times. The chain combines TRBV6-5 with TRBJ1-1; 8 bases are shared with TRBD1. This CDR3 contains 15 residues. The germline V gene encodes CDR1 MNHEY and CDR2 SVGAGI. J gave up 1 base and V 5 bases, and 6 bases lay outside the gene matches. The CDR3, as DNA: TGTGCCAGCAGTACAGGGGGAGGGAAGAACACTGAAGCTTTCTTT. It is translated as CASSTGGGKNTEAFF.

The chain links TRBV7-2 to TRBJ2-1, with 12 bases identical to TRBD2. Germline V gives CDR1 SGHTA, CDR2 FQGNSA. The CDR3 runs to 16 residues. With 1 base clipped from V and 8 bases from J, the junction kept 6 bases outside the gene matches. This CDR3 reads CASSLDLAGGPDEQFF. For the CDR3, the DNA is TGTGCCAGCAGCTTAGACCTAGCGGGAGGGCCGGATGAGCAGTTCTTC.

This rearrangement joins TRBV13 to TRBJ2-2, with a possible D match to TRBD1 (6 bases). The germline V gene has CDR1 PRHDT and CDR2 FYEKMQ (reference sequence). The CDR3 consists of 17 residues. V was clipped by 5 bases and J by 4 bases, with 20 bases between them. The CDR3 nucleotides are TGTGCCAGCAGCGAAGATGTCCGACAAGGGGGCACCGGGGAGCTGTTTTTT. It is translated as CASSEDVRQGGTGELFF. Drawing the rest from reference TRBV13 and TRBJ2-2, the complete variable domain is AAGVIQSPRHLIKEKRETATLKCYPIPRHDTVYWYQQGPGQDPQFLISFYEKMQSDKGSIPDRFSAQQFSDYHSELNMSSLELGDSALYFCASSEDVRQGGTGELFFGEGSRLTVL.